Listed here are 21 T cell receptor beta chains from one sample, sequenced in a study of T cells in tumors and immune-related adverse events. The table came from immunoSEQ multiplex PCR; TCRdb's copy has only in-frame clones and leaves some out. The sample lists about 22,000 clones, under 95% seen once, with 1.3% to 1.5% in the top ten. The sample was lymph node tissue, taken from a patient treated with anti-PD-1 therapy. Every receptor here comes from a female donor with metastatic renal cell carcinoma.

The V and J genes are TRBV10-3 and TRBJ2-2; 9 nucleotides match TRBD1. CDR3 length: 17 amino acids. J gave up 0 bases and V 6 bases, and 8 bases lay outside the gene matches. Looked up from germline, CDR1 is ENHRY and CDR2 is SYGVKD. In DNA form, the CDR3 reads TGTGCCATCAGCACCACCACAGGGGGCGCGAACACCGGGGAGCTGTTTTTT. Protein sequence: CAISTTTGGANTGELFF.

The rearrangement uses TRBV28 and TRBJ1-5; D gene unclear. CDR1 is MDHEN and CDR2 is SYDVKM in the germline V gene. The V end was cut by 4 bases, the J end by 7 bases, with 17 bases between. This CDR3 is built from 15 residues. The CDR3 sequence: CASSSAPRSTQPQHF. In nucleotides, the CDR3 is TGTGCCAGCAGTTCAGCACCGAGAAGTACACAGCCCCAGCATTTT.

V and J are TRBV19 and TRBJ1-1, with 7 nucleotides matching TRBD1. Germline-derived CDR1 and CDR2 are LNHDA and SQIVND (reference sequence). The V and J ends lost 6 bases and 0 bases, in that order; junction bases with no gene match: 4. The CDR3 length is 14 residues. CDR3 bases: TGTGCCAGTAGCTTACAGGGGCTGAACACTGAAGCTTTCTTT. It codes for CASSLQGLNTEAFF.

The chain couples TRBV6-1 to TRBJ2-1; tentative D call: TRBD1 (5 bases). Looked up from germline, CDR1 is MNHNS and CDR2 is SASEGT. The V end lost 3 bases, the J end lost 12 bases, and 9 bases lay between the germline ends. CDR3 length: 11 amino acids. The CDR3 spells CASSDRVRQFF. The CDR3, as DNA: TGTGCCAGCAGTGACAGGGTTCGGCAGTTCTTC.

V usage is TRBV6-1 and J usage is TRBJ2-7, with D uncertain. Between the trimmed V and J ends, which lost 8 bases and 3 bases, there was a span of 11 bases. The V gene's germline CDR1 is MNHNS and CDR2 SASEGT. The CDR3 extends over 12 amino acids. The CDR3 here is CASRLTSYEQYF. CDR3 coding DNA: TGTGCCAGCCGGCTAACGAGCTACGAGCAGTACTTC.

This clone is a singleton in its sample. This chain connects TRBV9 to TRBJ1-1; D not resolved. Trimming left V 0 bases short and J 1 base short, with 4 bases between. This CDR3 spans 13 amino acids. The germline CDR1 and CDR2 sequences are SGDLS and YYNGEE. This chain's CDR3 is CASSVARNTEAFF. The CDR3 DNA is TGTGCCAGCAGCGTAGCGCGGAACACTGAAGCTTTCTTT.

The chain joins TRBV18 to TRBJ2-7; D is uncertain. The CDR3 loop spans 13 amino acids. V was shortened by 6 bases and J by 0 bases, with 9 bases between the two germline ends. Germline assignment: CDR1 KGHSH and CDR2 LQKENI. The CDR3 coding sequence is TGTGCCAGCTCCCCGGCCCCCTCCTACGAGCAGTACTTC. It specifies CASSPAPSYEQYF.

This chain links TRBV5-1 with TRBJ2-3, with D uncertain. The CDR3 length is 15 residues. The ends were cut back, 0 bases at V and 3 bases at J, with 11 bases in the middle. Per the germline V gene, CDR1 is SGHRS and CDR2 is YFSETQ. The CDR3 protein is CASSLGGVETDTQYF. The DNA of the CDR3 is TGCGCCAGCAGCTTGGGTGGGGTTGAAACAGATACGCAGTATTTT.

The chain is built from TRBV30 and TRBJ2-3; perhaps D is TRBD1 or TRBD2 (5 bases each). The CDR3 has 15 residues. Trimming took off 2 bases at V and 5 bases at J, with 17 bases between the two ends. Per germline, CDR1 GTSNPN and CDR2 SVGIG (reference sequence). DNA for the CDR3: TGTGCCTGGAGTACCTCCGGGACCCGCAGAGATACGCAGTATTTT. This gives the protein CAWSTSGTRRDTQYF.

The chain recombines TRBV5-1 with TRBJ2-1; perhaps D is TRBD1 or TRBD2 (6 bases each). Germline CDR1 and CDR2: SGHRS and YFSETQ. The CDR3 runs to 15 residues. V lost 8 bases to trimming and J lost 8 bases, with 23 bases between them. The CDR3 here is CASFLGGRALDEQFF. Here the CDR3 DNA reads TGCGCCAGTTTTTTAGGGGGGAGAGCTTTAGATGAGCAGTTCTTC. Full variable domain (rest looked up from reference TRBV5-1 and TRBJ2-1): KAGVTQTPRYLIKTRGQQVTLSCSPISGHRSVSWYQQTPGQGLQFLFEYFSETQRNKGNFPGRFSGRQFSNSRSEMNVSTLELGDSALYLCASFLGGRALDEQFFGPGTRLTVL.

In nucleotides, the CDR3 is TGTGCCAGCTCAGGGACACTCACAGATACGCAGTATTTT. This encodes CASSGTLTDTQYF. The chain has TRBV18 and TRBJ2-3; a possible D gene is TRBD1 (6 bases). V lost 5 bases to trimming and J lost 2 bases, with 8 bases between them. The CDR3 is 13 residues long. Germline CDR1 reads KGHSH; CDR2 reads LQKENI.

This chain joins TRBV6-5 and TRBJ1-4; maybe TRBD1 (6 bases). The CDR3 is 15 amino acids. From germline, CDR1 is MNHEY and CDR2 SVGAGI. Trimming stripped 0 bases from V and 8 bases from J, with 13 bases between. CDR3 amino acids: CASSYSQGRREKLFF. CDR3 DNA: TGTGCCAGCAGTTACTCCCAGGGGCGGAGGGAAAAACTGTTTTTT.

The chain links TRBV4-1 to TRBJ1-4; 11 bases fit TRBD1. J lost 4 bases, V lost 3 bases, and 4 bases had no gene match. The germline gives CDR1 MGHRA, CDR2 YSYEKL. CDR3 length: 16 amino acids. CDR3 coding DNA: TGCGCCAGCAGCCAGGGGGACAGGGGGTTTAATGAAAAACTGTTTTTT. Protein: CASSQGDRGFNEKLFF.

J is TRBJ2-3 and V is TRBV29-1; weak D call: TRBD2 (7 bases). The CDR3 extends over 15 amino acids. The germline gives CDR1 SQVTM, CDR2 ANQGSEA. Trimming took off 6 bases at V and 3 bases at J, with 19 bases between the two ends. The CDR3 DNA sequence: TGCAGCGTCGGGGGCCTCGCGGGGGCAACAGATACGCAGTATTTT. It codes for CSVGGLAGATDTQYF.

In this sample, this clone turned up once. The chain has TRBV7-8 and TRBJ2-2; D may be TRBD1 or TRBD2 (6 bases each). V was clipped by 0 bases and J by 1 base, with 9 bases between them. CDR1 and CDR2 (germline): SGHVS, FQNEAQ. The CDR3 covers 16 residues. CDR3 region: CASSLAEGGNTGELFF. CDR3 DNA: TGTGCCAGCAGCTTAGCCGAGGGGGGGAACACCGGGGAGCTGTTTTTT.

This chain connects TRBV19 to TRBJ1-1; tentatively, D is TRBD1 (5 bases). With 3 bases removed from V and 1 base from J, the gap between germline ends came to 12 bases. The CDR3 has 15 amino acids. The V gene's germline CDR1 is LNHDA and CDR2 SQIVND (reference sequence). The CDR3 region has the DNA TGTGCCAGTAGTATCGGGGACCTAGGGAACACTGAAGCTTTCTTT. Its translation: CASSIGDLGNTEAFF.

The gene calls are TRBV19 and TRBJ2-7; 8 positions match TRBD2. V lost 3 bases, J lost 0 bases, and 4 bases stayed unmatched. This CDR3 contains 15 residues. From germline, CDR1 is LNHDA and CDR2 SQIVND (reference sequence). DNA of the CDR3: TGTGCCAGTAGTATTGGGCGGGGGGACTCCTACGAGCAGTACTTC. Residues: CASSIGRGDSYEQYF.

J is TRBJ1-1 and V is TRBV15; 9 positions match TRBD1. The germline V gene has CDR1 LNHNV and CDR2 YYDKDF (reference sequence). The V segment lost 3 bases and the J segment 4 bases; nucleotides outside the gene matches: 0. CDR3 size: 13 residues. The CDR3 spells CATSRTGGTEAFF. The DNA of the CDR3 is TGTGCCACCAGCAGGACAGGGGGCACTGAAGCTTTCTTT.

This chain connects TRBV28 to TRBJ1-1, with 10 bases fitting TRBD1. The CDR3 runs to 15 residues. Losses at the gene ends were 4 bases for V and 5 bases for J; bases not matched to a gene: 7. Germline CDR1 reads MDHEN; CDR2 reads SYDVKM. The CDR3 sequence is CASSSPGTGVTEAFF. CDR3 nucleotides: TGTGCCAGCAGTTCCCCCGGGACAGGGGTGACTGAAGCTTTCTTT.

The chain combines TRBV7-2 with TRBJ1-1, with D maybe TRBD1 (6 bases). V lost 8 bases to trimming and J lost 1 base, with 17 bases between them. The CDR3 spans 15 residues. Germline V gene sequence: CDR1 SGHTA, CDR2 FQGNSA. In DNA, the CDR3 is TGTGCCAGCGGCCCCCGGACAGCCAAGAACACTGAAGCTTTCTTT. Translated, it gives CASGPRTAKNTEAFF. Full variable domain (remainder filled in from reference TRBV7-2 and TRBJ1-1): GAGVSQSPSNKVTEKGKDVELRCDPISGHTALYWYRQSLGQGLEFLIYFQGNSAPDKSGLPSDRFSAERTGGSVSTLTIQRTQQEDSAVYLCASGPRTAKNTEAFFGQGTRLTVV.

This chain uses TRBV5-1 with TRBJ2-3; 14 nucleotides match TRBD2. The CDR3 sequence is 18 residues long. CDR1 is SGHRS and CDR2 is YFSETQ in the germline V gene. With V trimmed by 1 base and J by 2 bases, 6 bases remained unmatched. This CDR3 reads CASSLRLAGGPITDTQYF. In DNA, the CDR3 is TGCGCCAGCAGCTTGCGACTAGCGGGGGGGCCAATCACAGATACGCAGTATTTT.